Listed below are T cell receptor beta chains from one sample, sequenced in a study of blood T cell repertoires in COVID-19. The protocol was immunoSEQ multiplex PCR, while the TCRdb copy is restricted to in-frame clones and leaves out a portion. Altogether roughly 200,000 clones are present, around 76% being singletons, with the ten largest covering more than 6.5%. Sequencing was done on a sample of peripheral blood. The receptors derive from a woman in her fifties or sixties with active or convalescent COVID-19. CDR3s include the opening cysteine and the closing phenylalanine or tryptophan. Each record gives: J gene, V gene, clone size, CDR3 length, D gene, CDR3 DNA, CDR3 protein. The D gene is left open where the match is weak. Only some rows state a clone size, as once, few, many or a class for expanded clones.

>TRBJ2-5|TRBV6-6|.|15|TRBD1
TGTGCCAGCAGCCCTGACAGGGGATTTCAAGAGACCCAGTACTTC
CASSPDRGFQETQYF
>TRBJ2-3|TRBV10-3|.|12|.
TGTGCCACCGGGAGTAGCACAGATACGCAGTATTTT
CATGSSTDTQYF
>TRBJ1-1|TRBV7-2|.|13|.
TGTGCCAGCAGATGGACAGTGGACACTGAAGCTTTCTTT
CASRWTVDTEAFF
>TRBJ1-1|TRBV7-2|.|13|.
TGTGCCAGCAGCTTAAATCGTAACACTGAAGCTTTCTTT
CASSLNRNTEAFF
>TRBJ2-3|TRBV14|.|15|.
TGTGCCAGCAGCCTACAGAGGGCAACCGCAGATACGCAGTATTTT
CASSLQRATADTQYF
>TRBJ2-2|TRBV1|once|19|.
TGCACCAGCAGCCAAGTCAAGTTAGCGGAGCTCCTGGGCACCGGGGAGCTGTTTTTT
CTSSQVKLAELLGTGELFF
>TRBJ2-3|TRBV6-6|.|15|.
TGTGCCAGCAGTTACTCAGGGGGGGGCACAGATACGCAGTATTTT
CASSYSGGGTDTQYF
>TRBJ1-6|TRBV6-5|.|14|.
TGTGCCAGCAATCGAAACGCAGGGGATTCACCCCTCCACTTT
CASNRNAGDSPLHF
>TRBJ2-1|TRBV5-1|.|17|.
TGCGCCAGCAGCTTGGTACGGACAGTTTCCTCCTACAATGAGCAGTTCTTC
CASSLVRTVSSYNEQFF
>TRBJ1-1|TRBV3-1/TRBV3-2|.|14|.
TGTGCCAGCAGCAGGAAGGGGCTGAACACTGAAGCTTTCTTT
CASSRKGLNTEAFF
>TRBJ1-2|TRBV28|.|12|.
TGTGCCAGCAGTTTTCTAAGGGGTGGCTACACCTTC
CASSFLRGGYTF
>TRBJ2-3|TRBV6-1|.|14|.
TGTGCCAGCAGTGAAAGTATAGCCACCGATACGCAGTATTTT
CASSESIATDTQYF
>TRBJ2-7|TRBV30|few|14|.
TGTGCCTGGAGTCCCGCTAGGGGCTCCTACGAGCAGTACTTC
CAWSPARGSYEQYF
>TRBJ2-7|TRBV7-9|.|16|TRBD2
TGTGCCAGCAGCTTAGCGAAGCGCGGGAGGGCCCACGAGCAGTACTTC
CASSLAKRGRAHEQYF
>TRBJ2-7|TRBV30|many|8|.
TGTGCCTTGGACAGACACGCGTTC
CALDRHAF
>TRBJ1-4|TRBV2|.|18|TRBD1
TGTGCCAGCTCGATCCGCCCACCCGGACGGACAGGGAATGAAAAACTGTTTTTT
CASSIRPPGRTGNEKLFF
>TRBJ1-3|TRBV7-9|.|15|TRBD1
TGTGCCAGCAGCAGAACAGGGGCCAGCGGAAACACCATATATTTT
CASSRTGASGNTIYF
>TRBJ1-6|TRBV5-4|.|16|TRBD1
TGTGCCAGCAGCTCTGTCCGGGGACAGAATAATTCACCCCTCCACTTT
CASSSVRGQNNSPLHF
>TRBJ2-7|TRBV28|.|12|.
TGTGCCAGCAGCCTCAGGGGTTACGAGCAGTACTTC
CASSLRGYEQYF
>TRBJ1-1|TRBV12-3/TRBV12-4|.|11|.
TGTGCCAGCAAGAGGGGGACTGAAGCTTTCTTT
CASKRGTEAFF
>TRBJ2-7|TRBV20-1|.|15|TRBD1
TGCAGTGCTAGTTATAGACAGGGAATGATCGACGAGCAGTACTTC
CSASYRQGMIDEQYF
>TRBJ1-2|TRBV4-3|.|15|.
TGCGCCAGCAGCCAAGAGGGGAGGGCCACCTATGGCTACACCTTC
CASSQEGRATYGYTF
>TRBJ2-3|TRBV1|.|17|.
TGCACCAGCAGCCATTTAAGACAGGGTAAAAGGACAGATACGCAGTATTTT
CTSSHLRQGKRTDTQYF
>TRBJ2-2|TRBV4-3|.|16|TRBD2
TGCGCCAGCAGCCAAGAAAGGGGCGGGAGGGCCGGGGAGCTGTTTTTT
CASSQERGGRAGELFF
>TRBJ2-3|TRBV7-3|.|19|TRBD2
TGTGCCAGCAGCTACCAGCCGGCTTTGGCTAGCGGAAACACAGATACGCAGTATTTT
CASSYQPALASGNTDTQYF
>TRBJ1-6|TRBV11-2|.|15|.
TGTGCCAGCAGCTTGTTAACCCAGGGAAATTCACCCCTCCACTTT
CASSLLTQGNSPLHF
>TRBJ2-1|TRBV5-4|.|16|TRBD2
TGTGCCAGCAGCTTACGACTAGCGGGAGCTGGTAATGAGCAGTTCTTC
CASSLRLAGAGNEQFF
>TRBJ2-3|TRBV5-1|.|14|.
TGCGCCAGCAGCTTGGGACAGGTCACAGATACGCAGTATTTT
CASSLGQVTDTQYF
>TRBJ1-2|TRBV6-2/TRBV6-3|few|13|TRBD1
TGTGCCAGCAGTTACACAGGGGGCTATGGCTACACCTTC
CASSYTGGYGYTF
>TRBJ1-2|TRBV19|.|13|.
TGTGCCAGTAGTATAGGCGGGTGGACTGGCTACACCTTC
CASSIGGWTGYTF
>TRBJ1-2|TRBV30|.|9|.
TGTGCCCTGGGTAGCGGCTACACCTTC
CALGSGYTF
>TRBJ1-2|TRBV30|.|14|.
TGTGCCTGGAGTTTGGGGGCATTTAACTATGGCTACACCTTC
CAWSLGAFNYGYTF
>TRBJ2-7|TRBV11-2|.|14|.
TGTGCCAGCAGCTTAGTGGAGGCTTCCTACGAGCAGTACTTC
CASSLVEASYEQYF
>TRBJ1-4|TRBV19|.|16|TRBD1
TGTGCCAGTAGTGGGCCCCGGACAGGGAGGGATGAAAAACTGTTTTTT
CASSGPRTGRDEKLFF
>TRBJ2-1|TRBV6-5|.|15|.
TGTGCCAGCGGCTCGAGAGGCGGGAAACTCAATGAGCAGTTCTTC
CASGSRGGKLNEQFF
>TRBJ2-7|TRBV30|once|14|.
TGTGCCTGCAATCCCCCAGGACAGTCCTACGAGCAGTACTTC
CACNPPGQSYEQYF
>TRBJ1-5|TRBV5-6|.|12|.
TGTGCCAGCAGCTGGGGGGATCAGCCCCAGCATTTT
CASSWGDQPQHF
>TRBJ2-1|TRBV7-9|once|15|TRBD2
TGTGCCAGCAGCTTCGTCGGGAGGGCCGGCGATGAGCAGTTCTTC
CASSFVGRAGDEQFF